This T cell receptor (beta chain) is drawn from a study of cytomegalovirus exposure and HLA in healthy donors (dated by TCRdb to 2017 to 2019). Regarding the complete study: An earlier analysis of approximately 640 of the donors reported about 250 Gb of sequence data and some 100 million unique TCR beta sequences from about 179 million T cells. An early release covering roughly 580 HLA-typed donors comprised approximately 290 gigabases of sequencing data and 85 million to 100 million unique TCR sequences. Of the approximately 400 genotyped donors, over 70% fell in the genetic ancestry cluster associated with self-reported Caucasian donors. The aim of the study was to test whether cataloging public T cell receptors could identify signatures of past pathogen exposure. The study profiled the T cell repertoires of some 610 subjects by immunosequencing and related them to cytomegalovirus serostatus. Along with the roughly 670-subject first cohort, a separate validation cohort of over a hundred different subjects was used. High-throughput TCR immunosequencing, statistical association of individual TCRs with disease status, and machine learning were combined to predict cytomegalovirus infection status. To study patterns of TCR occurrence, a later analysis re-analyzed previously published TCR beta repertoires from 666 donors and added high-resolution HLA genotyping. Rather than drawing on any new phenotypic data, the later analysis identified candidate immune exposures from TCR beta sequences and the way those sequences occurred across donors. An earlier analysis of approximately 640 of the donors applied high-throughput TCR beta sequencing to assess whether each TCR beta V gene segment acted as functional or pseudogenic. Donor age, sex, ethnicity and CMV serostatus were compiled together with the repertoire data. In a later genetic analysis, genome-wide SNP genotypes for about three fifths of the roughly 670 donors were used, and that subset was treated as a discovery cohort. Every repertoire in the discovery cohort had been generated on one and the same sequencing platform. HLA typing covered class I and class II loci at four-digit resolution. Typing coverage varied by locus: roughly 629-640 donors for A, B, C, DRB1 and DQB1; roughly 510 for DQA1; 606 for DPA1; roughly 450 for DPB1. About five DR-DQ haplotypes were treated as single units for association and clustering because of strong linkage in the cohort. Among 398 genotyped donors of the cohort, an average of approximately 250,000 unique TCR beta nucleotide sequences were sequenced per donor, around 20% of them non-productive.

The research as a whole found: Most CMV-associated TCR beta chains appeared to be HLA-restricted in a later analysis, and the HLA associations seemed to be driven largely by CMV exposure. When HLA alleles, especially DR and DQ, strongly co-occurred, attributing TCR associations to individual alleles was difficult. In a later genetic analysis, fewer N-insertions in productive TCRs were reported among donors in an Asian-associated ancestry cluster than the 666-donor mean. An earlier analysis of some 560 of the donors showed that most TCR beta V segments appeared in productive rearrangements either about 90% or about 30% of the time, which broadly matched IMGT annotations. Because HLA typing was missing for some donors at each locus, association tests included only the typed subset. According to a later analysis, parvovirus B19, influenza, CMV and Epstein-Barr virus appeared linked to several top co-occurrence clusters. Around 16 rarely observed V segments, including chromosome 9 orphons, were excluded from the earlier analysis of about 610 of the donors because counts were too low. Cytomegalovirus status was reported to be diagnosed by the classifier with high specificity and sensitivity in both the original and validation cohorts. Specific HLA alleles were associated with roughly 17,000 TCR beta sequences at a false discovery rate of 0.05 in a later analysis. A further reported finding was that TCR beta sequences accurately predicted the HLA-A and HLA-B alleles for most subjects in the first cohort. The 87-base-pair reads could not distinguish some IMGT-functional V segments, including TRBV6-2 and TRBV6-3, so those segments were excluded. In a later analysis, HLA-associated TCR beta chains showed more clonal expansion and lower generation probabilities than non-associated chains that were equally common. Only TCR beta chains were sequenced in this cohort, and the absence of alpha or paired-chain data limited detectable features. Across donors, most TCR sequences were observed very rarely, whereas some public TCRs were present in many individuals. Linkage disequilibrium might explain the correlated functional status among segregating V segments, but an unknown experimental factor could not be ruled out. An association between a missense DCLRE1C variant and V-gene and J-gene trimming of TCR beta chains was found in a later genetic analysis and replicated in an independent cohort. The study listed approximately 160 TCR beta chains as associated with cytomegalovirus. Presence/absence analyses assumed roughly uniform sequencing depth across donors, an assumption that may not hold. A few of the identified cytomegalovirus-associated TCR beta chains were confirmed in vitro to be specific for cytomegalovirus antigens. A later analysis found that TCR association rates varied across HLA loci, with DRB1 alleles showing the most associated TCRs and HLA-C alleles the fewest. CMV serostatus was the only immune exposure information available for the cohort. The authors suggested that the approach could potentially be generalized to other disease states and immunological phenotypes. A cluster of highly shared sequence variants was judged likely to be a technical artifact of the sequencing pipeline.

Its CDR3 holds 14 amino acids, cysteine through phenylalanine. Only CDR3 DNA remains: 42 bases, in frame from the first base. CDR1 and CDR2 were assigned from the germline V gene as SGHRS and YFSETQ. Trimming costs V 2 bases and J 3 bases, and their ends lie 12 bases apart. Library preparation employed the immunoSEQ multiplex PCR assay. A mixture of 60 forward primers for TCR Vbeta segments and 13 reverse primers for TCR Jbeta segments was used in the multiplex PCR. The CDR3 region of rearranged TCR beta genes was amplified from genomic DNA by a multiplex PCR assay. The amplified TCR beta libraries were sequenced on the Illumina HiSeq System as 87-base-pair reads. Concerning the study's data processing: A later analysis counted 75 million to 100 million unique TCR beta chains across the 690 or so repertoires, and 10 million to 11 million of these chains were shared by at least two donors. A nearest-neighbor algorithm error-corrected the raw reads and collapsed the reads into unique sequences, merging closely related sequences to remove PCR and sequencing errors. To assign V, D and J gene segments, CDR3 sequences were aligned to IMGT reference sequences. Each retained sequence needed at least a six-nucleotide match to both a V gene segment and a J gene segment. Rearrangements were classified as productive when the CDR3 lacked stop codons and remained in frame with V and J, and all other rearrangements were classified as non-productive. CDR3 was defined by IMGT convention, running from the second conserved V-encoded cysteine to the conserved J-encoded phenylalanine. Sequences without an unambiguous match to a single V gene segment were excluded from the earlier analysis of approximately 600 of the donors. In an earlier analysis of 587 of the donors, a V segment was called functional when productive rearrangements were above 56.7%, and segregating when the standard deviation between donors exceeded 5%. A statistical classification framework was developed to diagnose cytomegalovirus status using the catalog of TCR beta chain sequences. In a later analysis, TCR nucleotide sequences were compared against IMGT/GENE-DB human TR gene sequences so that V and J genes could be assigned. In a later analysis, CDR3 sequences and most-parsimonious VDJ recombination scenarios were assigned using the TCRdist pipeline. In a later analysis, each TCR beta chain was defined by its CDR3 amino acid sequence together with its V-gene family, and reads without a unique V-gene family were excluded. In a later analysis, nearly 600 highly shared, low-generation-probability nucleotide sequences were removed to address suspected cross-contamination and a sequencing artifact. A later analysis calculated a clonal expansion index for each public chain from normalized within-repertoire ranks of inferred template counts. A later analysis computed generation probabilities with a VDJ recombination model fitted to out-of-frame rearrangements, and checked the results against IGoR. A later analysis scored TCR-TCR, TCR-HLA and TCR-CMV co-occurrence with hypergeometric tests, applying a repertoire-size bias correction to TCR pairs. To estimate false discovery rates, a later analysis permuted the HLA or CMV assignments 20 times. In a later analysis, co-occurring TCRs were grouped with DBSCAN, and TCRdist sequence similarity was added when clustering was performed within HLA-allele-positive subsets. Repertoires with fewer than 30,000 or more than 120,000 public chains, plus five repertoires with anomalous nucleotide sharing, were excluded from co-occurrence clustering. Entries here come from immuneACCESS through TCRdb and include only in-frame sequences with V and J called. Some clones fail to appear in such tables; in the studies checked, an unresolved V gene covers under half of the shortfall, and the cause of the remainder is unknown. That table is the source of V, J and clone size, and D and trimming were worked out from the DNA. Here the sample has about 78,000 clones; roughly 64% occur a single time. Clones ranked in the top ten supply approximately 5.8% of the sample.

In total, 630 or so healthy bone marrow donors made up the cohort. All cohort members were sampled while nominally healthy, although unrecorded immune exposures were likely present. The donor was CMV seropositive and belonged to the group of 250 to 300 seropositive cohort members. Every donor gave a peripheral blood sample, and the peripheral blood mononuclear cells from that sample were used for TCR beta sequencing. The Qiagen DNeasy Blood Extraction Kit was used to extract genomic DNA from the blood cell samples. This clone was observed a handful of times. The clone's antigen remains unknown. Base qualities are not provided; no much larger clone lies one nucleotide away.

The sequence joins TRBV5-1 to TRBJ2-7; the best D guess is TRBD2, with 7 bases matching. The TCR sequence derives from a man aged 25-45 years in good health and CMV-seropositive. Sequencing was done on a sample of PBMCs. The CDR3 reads CASSFGGGRYEQYF. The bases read TGCGCCAGCAGCTTTGGCGGGGGCCGCTACGAGCAGTACTTC.